This record concerns one T cell receptor (beta chain) sequence. Its antigen is unknown. This sample is part of a study of CD4 T cells in relation to SARS-CoV-2 and coronaviruses. Study in general: No peptide or an HIV-1 Nef peptide pool served as negative control.

The repertoire was sequenced with immunoSEQ multiplex PCR; TCRdb's copy has only in-frame clones and lacks some. The data show more than 25,000 clones, with approximately 73% seen just once and roughly 21% held by the top ten. CD4+ T cells from unexposed donors were obtained before the COVID-19 pandemic (2011-2018). After ten to eleven days of culture, CD4+ T cells were isolated. Whole-study findings and limits: Samples before the pandemic and after infection were not matched within any donor.

The CDR3 loop spans 14 amino acids. The V end was cut by 0 bases, the J end by 9 bases, with 15 bases between. CDR1 and CDR2 (germline): GTSNPN, SVGIG (reference sequence). This TCR came from a human donor in good health. Source material: CD4+ T cells from PBMCs, cultured in vitro. The rearrangement links TRBV30 to TRBJ1-5; D unresolved. The chain's CDR3 is CAWSVGEGPRPQHF. The CDR3 coding sequence is TGTGCCTGGAGTGTAGGTGAGGGCCCGAGGCCCCAGCATTTT.